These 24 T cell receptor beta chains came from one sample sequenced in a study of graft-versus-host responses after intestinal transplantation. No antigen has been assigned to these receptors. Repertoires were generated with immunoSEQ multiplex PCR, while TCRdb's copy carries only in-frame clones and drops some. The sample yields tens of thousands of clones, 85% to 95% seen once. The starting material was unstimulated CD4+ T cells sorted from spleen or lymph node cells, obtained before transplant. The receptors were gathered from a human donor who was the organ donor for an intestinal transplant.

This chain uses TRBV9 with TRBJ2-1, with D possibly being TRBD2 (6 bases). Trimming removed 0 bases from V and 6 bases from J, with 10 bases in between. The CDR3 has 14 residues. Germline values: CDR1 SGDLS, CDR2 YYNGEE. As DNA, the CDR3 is TGTGCCAGCAGCGTAGCTGGCGGGACCAATGAGCAGTTCTTC. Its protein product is CASSVAGGTNEQFF.

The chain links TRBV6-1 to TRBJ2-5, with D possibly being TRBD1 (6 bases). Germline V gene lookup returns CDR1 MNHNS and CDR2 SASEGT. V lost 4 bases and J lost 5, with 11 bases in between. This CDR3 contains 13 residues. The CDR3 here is CASSVTGWETQYF. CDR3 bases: TGTGCCAGCAGTGTAACAGGGTGGGAGACCCAGTACTTC.

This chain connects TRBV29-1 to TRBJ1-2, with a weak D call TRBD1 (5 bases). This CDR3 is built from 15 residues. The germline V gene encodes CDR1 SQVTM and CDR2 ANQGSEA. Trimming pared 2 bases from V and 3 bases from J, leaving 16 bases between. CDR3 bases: TGCAGCGTTGAACCCAGGACCCGGGGCCACTATGGCTACACCTTC. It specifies CSVEPRTRGHYGYTF.

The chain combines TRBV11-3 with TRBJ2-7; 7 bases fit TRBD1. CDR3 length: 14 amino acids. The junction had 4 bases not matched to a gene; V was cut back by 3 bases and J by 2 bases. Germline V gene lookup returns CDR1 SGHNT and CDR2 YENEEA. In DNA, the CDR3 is TGTGCCAGCAGCTTTCTGGGGACAGCCTACGAGCAGTACTTC. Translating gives CASSFLGTAYEQYF. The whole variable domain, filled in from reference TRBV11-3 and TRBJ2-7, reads EAGVVQSPRYKIIEKKQPVAFWCNPISGHNTLYWYLQNLGQGPELLIRYENEEAVDDSQLPKDRFSAERLKGVDSTLKIQPAELGDSAVYLCASSFLGTAYEQYFGPGTRLTVT.

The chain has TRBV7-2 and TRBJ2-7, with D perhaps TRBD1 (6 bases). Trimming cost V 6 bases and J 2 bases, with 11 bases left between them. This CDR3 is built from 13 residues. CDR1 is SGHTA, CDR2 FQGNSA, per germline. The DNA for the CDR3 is TGTGCCAGCAGTTTTACAGGGACCTACGAGCAGTACTTC. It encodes CASSFTGTYEQYF.

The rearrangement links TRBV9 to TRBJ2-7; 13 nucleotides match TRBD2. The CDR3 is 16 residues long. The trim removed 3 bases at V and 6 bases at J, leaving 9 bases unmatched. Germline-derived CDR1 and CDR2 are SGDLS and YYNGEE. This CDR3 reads CASSAPGLAGEGEQYF. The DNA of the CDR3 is TGTGCCAGCAGCGCACCAGGACTAGCGGGAGAGGGCGAGCAGTACTTC.

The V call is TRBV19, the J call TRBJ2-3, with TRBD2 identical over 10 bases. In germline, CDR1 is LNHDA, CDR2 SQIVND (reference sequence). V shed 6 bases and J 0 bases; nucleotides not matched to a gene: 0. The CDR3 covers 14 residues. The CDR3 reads CASRTSGSTDTQYF. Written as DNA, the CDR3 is TGTGCCAGTAGGACTAGCGGGAGCACAGATACGCAGTATTTT. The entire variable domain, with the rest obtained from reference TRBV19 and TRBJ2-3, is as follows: DGGITQSPKYLFRKEGQNVTLSCEQNLNHDAMYWYRQDPGQGLRLIYYSQIVNDFQKGDIAEGYSVSREKKESFPLTVTSAQKNPTAFYLCASRTSGSTDTQYFGPGTRLTVL.

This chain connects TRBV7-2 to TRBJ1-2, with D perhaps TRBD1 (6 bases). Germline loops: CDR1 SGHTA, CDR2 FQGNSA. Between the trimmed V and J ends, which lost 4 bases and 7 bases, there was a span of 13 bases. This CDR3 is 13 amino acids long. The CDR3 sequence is CASSWTDRVGYTF. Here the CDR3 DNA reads TGTGCCAGCAGCTGGACAGATAGGGTTGGCTACACCTTC.

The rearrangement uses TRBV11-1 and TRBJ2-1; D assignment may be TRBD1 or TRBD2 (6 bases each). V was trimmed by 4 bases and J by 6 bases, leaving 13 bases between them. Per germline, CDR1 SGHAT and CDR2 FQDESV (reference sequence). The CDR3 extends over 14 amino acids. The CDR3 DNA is TGTGCCAGCAGCTCCCGGCCGGGGGCCAATGAGCAGTTCTTC. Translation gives CASSSRPGANEQFF.

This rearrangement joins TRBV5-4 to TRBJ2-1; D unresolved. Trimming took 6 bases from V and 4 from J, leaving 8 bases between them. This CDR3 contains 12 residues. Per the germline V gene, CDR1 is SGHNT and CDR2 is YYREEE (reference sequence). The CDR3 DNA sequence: TGTGCCAGCAAAGGTGGTTACAATGAGCAGTTCTTC. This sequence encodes CASKGGYNEQFF.

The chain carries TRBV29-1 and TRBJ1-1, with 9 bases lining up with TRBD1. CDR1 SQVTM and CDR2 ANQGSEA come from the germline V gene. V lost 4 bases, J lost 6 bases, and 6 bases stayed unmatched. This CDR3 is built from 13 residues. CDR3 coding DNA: TGCAGCGTTGTAGCGACAGGGGGATCTGAAGCTTTCTTT. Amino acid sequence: CSVVATGGSEAFF. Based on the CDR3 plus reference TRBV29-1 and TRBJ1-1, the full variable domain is SAVISQKPSRDICQRGTSLTIQCQVDSQVTMMFWYRQQPGQSLTLIATANQGSEATYESGFVIDKFPISRPNLTFSTLTVSNMSPEDSSIYLCSVVATGGSEAFFGQGTRLTVV.

The CDR3 nucleotides read TGTGCCAGCTCACCACGGGGGGGAGGGGACTACGAGCAGTACTTC. This encodes CASSPRGGGDYEQYF. The chain carries TRBV18 and TRBJ2-7, with 7 bases lining up with TRBD2. The CDR3 sequence is 15 residues long. Trimming took 1 base from V and 3 from J; bases not matched to a gene: 6. The germline CDR1 and CDR2 sequences are KGHSH and LQKENI. The complete variable domain, with remaining parts taken from reference TRBV18 and TRBJ2-7, reads NAGVMQNPRHLVRRRGQEARLRCSPMKGHSHVYWYRQLPEEGLKFMVYLQKENIIDESGMPKERFSAEFPKEGPSILRIQQVVRGDSAAYFCASSPRGGGDYEQYFGPGTRLTVT.

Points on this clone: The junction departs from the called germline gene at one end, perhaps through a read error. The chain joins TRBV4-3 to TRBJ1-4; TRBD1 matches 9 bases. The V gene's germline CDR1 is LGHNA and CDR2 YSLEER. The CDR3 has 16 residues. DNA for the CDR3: TGCGCCAGCGGCCAAGTAGCGGGACAGGGAGTCGAAAAACTGTTTTTT. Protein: CASGQVAGQGVEKLFF.

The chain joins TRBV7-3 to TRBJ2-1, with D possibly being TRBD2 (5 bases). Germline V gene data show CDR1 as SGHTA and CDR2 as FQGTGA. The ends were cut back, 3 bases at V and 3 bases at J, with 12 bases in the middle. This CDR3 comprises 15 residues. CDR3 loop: CASSLASTLYNEQFF. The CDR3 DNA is TGTGCCAGCAGCTTGGCTAGCACCCTCTACAATGAGCAGTTCTTC.

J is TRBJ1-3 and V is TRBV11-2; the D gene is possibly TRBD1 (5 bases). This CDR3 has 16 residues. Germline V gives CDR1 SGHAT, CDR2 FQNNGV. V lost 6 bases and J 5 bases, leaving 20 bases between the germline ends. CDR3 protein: CASSSSRSGHRNTIYF. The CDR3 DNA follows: TGTGCCAGCAGTTCTAGCCGTTCAGGGCACCGAAACACCATATATTTT.

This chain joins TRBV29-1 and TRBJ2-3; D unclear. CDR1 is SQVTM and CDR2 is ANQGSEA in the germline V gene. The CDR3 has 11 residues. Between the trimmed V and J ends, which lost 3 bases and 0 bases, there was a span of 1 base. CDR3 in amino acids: CSVDSTDTQYF. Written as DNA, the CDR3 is TGCAGCGTTGACAGCACAGATACGCAGTATTTT.

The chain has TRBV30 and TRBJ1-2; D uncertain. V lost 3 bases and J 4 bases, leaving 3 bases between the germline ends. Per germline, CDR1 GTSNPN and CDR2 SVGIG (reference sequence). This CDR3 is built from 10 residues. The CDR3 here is CAWRGYGYTF. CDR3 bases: TGTGCCTGGAGGGGCTATGGCTACACCTTC.

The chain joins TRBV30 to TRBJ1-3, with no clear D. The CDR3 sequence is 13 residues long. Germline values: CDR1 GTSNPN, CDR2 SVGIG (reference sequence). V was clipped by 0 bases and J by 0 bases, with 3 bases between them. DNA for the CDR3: TGTGCCTGGAGTGTACACTCTGGAAACACCATATATTTT. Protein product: CAWSVHSGNTIYF.

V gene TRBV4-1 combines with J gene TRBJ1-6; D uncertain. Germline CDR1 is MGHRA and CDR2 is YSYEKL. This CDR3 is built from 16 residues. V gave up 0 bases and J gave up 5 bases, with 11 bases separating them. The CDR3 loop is CASSQEIGVNNSPLHF. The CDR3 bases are TGCGCCAGCAGCCAAGAAATTGGAGTTAATAATTCACCCCTCCACTTT.

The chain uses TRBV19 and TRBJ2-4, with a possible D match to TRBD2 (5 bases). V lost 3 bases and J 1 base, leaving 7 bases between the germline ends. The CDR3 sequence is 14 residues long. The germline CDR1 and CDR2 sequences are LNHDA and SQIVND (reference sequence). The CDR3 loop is CASSMSGAKNIQYF. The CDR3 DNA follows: TGTGCCAGTAGTATGTCGGGGGCCAAAAACATTCAGTACTTC.

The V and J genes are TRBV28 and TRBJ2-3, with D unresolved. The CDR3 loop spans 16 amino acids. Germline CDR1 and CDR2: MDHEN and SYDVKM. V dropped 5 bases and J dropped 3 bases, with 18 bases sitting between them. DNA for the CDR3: TGTGCCAGCAGTCCCTGGGTATCCACCAGGACAGATACGCAGTATTTT. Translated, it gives CASSPWVSTRTDTQYF.

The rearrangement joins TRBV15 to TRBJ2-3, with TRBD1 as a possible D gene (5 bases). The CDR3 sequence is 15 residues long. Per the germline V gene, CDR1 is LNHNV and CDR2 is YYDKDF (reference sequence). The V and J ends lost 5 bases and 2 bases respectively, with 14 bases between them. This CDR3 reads CATSRVRATTDTQYF. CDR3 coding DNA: TGTGCCACCAGCCGCGTCAGGGCAACCACAGATACGCAGTATTTT.

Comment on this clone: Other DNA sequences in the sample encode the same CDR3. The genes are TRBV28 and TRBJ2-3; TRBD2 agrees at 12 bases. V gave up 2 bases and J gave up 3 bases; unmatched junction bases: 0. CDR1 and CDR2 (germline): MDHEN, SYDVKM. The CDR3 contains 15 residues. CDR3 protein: CASSLGTSGTDTQYF. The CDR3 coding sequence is TGTGCCAGCAGTTTAGGGACTAGCGGGACAGATACGCAGTATTTT.

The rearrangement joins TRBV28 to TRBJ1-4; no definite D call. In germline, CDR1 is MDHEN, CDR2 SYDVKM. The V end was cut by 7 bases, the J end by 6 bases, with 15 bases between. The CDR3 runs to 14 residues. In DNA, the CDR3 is TGTGCCAGCAAATCGGGGTTGGGTTATGAAAAACTGTTTTTT. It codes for CASKSGLGYEKLFF.